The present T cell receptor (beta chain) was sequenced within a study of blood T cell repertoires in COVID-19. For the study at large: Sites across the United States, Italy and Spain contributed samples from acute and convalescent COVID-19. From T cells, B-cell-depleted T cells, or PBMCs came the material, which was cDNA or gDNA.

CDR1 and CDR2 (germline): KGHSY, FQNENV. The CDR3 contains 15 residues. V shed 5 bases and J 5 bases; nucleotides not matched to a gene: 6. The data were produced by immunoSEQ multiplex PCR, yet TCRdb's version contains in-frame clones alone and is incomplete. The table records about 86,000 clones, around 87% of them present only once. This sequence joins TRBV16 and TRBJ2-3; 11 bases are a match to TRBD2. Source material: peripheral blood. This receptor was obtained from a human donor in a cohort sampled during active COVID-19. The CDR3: CASSVLAGGGDTQYF. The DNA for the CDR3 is TGTGCCAGCAGCGTCCTAGCGGGAGGAGGAGATACGCAGTATTTT.